The T cell receptor (beta chain) described here comes from a study of T cells after yellow fever vaccination. There are many counts of this clonotype. The antigen is unknown. TCRdb independently ran MiXCR on the 5' RACE reads; one entry per CDR3 protein. Of tens of thousands of distinct CDR3 sequences detected, 6% to 7.5% appear once; the ten largest clones hold roughly a third. Notes on the study in general: In post-booster samples, most primary-vaccination clones reappeared (around 95% CD4, over 70% CD8). Only a small proportion of the clonotypes turned up in both the CD4 and the CD8 compartments, likely arising from convergent recombination.

The germline V gene has CDR1 SQVTM and CDR2 ANQGSEA. This CDR3 has 11 amino acids. V lost 3 bases to trimming and J lost 3 bases, with 2 bases between them. The receptor comes from a man aged 25-40 years who received the YFV17D yellow fever vaccine. The chain employs TRBV29-1 and TRBJ2-2; D is undetermined. The specimen comprised CD8+ T cells sorted from PBMCs, sampled 15 days after the yellow fever booster vaccination. CDR3 protein: CSVEDTGELFF. CDR3 coding DNA: TGCAGCGTTGAGGACACCGGGGAGCTGTTTTTT.